Sequencing of this T cell receptor (beta chain) was carried out in a study of T cells in Graves' hyperthyroidism and ophthalmopathy. TCR beta CDR3 regions were amplified from RNA transcripts. First-round RT-PCR of the TCR CDR3 relied on the HTBI primer set. MiXCR, applied by TCRdb to the multiplex PCR reads, yields one record per CDR3 protein. The data contain roughly 520,000 distinct CDR3 sequences, around 22% of them seen just once; the ten biggest clones take up approximately 11%. V was trimmed by 4 bases and J by 1 base, leaving 11 bases between them. Germline loops: CDR1 MNHNS, CDR2 SASEGT. This CDR3 spans 15 amino acids. The sample holds many counts of this clonotype.

The chain uses TRBV6-1 and TRBJ1-5; no clear D gene. The source is a woman in her twenties or thirties with Graves' ophthalmopathy. The sequencing input was blood. CDR3 nucleotide sequence: TGTGCCAGCAGTGCGGGGTATCAGAGCAATCAGCCCCAGCATTTT. It encodes CASSAGYQSNQPQHF.